One and the same sample provided the 5 T cell receptor beta chains below, sequenced in a study of shared clonotypes between healthy human individuals. Data came from immunoSEQ multiplex PCR; TCRdb stores just in-frame clones and leaves some out. The table records approximately 470,000 clones, roughly 80% of them present only once. The sequencing sample was made of PBMCs. These receptors all come from a woman aged 35 to 49 in good health. Some clones in this sample may be carry-over from other donors' samples.

This chain links TRBV11-2 with TRBJ2-1; D is undetermined. The CDR3 contains 12 residues. Trimming stripped 6 bases from V and 7 bases from J, with 10 bases between. Germline CDR1 SGHAT, CDR2 FQNNGV. The CDR3 nucleotides are TGTGCCAGCAGATGGCGGCTAAATGAGCAGTTCTTC. Translated: CASRWRLNEQFF.

For this clone: A far larger clone is one base from this, pointing to a likely read error. This CDR3 is also generated by other DNA sequences in the sample. The V call is TRBV11-2, the J call TRBJ1-2; 7 positions match TRBD1. The CDR3 runs 13 residues. Germline assignment: CDR1 SGHAT and CDR2 FQNNGV. This CDR3 is CASSPTGNYGYTF. In DNA, the CDR3 is TGCGCCAGCAGCCCGACAGGGAACTATGGCTACACCTTC.

The chain has TRBV6-6 and TRBJ2-7; D may be TRBD1 or TRBD2 (6 bases each). The length of the CDR3 is 15 residues. V was cut by 5 bases and J by 6 bases, with 20 bases left in between. CDR1 and CDR2 from the germline V gene are MNHNY and SVGAGI (reference sequence). The CDR3 sequence: CASSDPGGGPSEQYF. The CDR3 coding sequence is TGTGCCAGCAGTGACCCGGGTGGGGGGCCTAGCGAGCAGTACTTC.

The chain links TRBV5-1 to TRBJ2-2, with 13 bases that match TRBD2. Unmatched junction bases numbered 4, after V lost 4 bases and J lost 7 bases. This CDR3 contains 15 residues. Germline CDR1 and CDR2: SGHRS and YFSETQ. The CDR3 DNA sequence: TGCGCCAGCAGCGCCCGGACTAGCGGGAGCGGGGAGCTGTTTTTT. This gives the protein CASSARTSGSGELFF.

The CDR3 DNA is TGTGCCAGCAGCGTAGAGCAGGTAGGGTTTGGTGGAGAAGCTTTCTTT. Its translation: CASSVEQVGFGGEAFF. The V call is TRBV9, the J call TRBJ1-1, with D uncertain. The V gene's germline CDR1 is SGDLS and CDR2 YYNGEE. The CDR3 is 16 amino acids. Trimming removed 0 bases from V and 8 bases from J, with 20 bases in between.